Included here is one T cell receptor beta chain sequence, with context. Its antigen is unknown. This sample is part of a study of Tregs in tolerant kidney transplant recipients. Study outcomes and limitations: Biological reproducibility was not directly addressed in this study.

Data came from immunoSEQ multiplex PCR; TCRdb stores just in-frame clones and leaves some out. The repertoire holds tens of thousands of clones, approximately 93% seen once, with approximately 1.5% in the top ten. Related graft donors supplied nonmyeloablative bone marrow transplants, and mixed chimerism was transient. CD4+CD25+CD127- Tregs, CD4+CD25- non-Tregs, CD4 and CD8 cells were sorted. The specimen comprised CD4+ T cells from blood (PBMCs), sampled 12 months after the transplant. The sequence was collected from a human patient who received a combined kidney and bone marrow transplant. Some T cells could come from the graft donor.

The DNA of the CDR3 is TGTGCCAGCACCTTGGCGGGGTTAGAAGAGCAGTTCTTC. It is translated as CASTLAGLEEQFF. The genes are TRBV7-9 and TRBJ2-1, with D possibly TRBD2 on 6 matching bases. The V end was cut by 7 bases, the J end by 10 bases, with 17 bases between. Looked up from germline, CDR1 is SEHNR and CDR2 is FQNEAQ (reference sequence). There are 13 residues in the CDR3.